The entry below describes one T cell receptor (beta chain). The germline gives CDR1 SQVTM, CDR2 ANQGSEA. V gave up 6 bases and J gave up 0 bases, with 8 bases separating them. The CDR3 contains 13 residues. Clinical symptoms, serum thyroxine, TRAb, thyroid ultrasound and orbital computed tomography informed diagnoses. Isolation of PBMCs was performed on 8.5 to 10 ml fresh peripheral blood. These data belong to a study of T cells in Graves' hyperthyroidism and ophthalmopathy. Amplification of TCR beta CDR3 regions was performed using RNA transcripts as template. The HTBI primer set served for first-round RT-PCR of the TCR CDR3. One entry per CDR3 protein, called by TCRdb with MiXCR from the multiplex PCR reads. The table lists around 580,000 distinct CDR3 sequences, about a sixth of them singletons.

The chain links TRBV29-1 to TRBJ2-2; D call uncertain. The clonotype originates from a young woman with Graves' hyperthyroidism. The sequencing sample was made of blood. Here the CDR3 reads CSVGRSNTGELFF. The DNA for the CDR3 is TGCAGCGTGGGCAGGTCGAACACCGGGGAGCTGTTTTTT.